This T cell receptor beta chain came from a study of blood T cell repertoires in COVID-19. Clones were read by immunoSEQ multiplex PCR, and TCRdb kept only the in-frame ones, dropping some. The sample lists 180,000 or so clones; roughly 80% were seen once. CDR1 and CDR2 (germline): MDHEN, SYDVKM. The CDR3 spans 20 residues. Trimming removed 5 bases at V and 6 bases at J, with 29 bases between. The gene calls are TRBV28 and TRBJ1-6; possibly TRBD1 for D (6 bases). Material for sequencing was peripheral blood. This clonotype was sampled from a woman in her sixties or seventies with COVID-19, enrolled during active disease. The CDR3 coding sequence is TGTGCCAGCAGTCCTCGCCCGGGGGGCGCATCAATATTGTCTAATTCACCCCTCCACTTT. Protein: CASSPRPGGASILSNSPLHF.